Following are 3 T cell receptor beta chains from one sample sequenced in a study. One entry per CDR3 protein, called by TCRdb with MiXCR from the RT-PCR reads. The sample lists hundreds of thousands of distinct CDR3 sequences, 11% to 15% seen once, with 3% to 4.5% in the top ten. What was sequenced was memory CD4+ T cells from blood. The receptors shown here come from a female donor in good health, serving as a healthy control.

In its sample, this clonotype was seen many times. The V gene is TRBV20-1, the J gene TRBJ2-7, with 10 bases lining up with TRBD2. Losses at the gene ends were 6 bases for V and 3 bases for J; bases not matched to a gene: 11. CDR1 is DFQATT and CDR2 is SNEGSKA in the germline V gene (reference sequence). The CDR3 runs 15 residues. This CDR3 reads CSAPGALAGIYEQYF. In DNA, the CDR3 is TGCAGTGCCCCGGGGGCACTAGCGGGAATCTACGAGCAGTACTTC.

V is TRBV4-3 and J is TRBJ1-1; 8 nucleotides line up with TRBD1. CDR1 is LGHNA and CDR2 is YSLEER in the germline V gene. The CDR3 totals 15 residues. Unmatched junction bases numbered 5, after V lost 4 bases and J lost 1 base. The chain's CDR3 is CASSPRQGWNTEAFF. The CDR3 bases are TGCGCCAGCAGCCCGAGACAGGGGTGGAACACTGAAGCTTTCTTT.

The chain joins TRBV20-1 to TRBJ1-1; D unresolved. Trimming removed 6 bases at V and 5 bases at J, with 22 bases between. Germline CDR1 reads DFQATT; CDR2 reads SNEGSKA (reference sequence). The CDR3 consists of 15 residues. CDR3 protein: CSANDPRRMVTEAFF. The CDR3 DNA is TGCAGTGCAAACGACCCCCGGCGGATGGTAACTGAAGCTTTCTTT.